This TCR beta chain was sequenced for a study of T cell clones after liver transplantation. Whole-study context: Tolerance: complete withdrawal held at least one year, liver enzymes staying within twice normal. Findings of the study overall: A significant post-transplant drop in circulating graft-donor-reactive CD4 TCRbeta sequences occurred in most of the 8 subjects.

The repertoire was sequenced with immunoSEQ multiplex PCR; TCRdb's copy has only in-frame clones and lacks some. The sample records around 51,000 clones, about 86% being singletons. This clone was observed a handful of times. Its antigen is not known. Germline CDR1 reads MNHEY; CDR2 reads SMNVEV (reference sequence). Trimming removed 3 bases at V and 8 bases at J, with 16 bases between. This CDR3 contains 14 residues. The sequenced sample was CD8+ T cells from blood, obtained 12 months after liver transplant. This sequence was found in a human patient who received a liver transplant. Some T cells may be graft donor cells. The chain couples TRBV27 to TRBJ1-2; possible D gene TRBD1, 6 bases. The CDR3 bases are TGTGCCAGCAGTTTGACAGGCTACCTGGGGGGCTACACCTTC. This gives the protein CASSLTGYLGGYTF.